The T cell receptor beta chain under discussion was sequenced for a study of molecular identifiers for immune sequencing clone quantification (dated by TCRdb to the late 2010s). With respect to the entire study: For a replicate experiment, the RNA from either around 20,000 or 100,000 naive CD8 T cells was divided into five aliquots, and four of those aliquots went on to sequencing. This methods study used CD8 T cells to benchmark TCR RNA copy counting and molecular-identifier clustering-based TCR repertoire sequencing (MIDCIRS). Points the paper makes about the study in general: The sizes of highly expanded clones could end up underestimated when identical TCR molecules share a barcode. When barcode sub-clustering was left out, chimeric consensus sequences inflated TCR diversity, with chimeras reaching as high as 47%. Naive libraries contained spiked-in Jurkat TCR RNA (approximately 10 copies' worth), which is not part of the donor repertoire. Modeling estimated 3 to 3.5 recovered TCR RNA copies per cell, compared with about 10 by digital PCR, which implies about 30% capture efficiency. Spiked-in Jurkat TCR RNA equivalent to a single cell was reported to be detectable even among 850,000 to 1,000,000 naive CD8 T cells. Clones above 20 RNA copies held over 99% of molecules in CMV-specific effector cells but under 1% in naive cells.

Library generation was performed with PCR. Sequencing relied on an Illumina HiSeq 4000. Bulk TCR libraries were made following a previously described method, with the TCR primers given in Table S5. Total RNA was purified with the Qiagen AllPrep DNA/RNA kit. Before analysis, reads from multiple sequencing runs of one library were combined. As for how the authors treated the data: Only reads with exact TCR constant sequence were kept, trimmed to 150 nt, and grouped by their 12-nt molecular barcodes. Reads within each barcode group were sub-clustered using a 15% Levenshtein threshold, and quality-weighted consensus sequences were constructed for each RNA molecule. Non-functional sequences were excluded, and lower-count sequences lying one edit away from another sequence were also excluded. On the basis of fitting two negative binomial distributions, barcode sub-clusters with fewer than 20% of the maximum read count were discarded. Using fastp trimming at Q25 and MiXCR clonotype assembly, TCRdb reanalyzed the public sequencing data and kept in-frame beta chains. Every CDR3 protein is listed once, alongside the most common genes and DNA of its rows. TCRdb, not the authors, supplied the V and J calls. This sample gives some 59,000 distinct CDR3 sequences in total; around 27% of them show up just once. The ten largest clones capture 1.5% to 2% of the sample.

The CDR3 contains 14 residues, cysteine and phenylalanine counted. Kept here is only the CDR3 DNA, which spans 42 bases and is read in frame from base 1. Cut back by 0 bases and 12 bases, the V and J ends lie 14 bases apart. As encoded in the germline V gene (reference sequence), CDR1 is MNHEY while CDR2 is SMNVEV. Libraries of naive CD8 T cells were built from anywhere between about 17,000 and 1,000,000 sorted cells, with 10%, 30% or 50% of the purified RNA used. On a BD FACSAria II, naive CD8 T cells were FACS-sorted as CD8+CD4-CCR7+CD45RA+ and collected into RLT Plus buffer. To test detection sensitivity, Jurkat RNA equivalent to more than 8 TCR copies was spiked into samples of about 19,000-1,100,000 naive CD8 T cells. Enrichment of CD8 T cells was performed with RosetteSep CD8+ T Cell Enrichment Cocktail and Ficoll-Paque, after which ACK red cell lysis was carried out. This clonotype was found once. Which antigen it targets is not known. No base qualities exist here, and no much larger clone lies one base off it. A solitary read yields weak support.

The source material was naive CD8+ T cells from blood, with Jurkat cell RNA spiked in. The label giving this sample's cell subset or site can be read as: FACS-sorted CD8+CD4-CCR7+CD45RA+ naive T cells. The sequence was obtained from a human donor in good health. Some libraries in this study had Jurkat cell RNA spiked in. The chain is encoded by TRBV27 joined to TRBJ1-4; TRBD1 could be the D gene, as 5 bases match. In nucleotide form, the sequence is TGTGCCAGCAGTTTATCGGGGGAGAGAGAAGAACTGTTTTTT. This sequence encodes CASSLSGEREELFF. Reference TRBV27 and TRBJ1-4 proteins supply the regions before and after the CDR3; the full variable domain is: EAQVTQNPRYLITVTGKKLTVTCSQNMNHEYMSWYRQDPGLGLRQIYYSMNVEVTDKGDVPEGYKVSRKEKRNFPLILESPSPNQTSLYFCASSLSGEREELFFGSGTQLSVL.